What follows are 9 T cell receptor beta chains derived from one specimen sequenced in a study of T-cell memory formation after mild COVID-19. One entry per CDR3 protein, called by TCRdb with MiXCR from the 5' RACE reads. Among roughly 130,000 distinct CDR3 sequences listed, about 16% were seen once. The sequencing input was PBMCs or a T cell subset sorted from them (not recorded which). The source is an adult woman who had mild COVID-19 (a few samples of this study predate the infection). Cell type and time point are not known.

This clonotype came up many times. The CDR3 sequence: CATSDFKDRGNNEQFF. CDR3 in DNA: TGTGCCACCAGTGATTTCAAGGACAGGGGAAACAATGAGCAGTTCTTC. This chain joins TRBV24-1 and TRBJ2-1; TRBD1 matches at 9 bases. The length of the CDR3 is 16 residues. Trimming cost V 1 base and J 5 bases; bases outside gene matches: 5. Germline CDR1 is KGHDR and CDR2 is SFDVKD.

A few counts support this clonotype. This chain joins TRBV7-9 and TRBJ2-1; D remains unclear. Trimming stripped 5 bases from V and 11 bases from J, with 10 bases between. Per the germline V gene, CDR1 is SEHNR and CDR2 is FQNEAQ (reference sequence). This CDR3 comprises 11 residues. The chain's CDR3 is CASSHDLKQFF. In DNA form, the CDR3 reads TGTGCCAGCAGCCACGACCTTAAGCAGTTCTTC.

This clonotype has more than one count but fewer than ten. V is TRBV12-3 or TRBV12-4 and J is TRBJ1-3; TRBD1 aligns across 9 bases. The CDR3 spans 16 residues. V shed 5 bases, J shed 0 bases, and the junction held 5 bases outside the gene matches. DNA for the CDR3: TGTGCCAGCAGTACCACAGGGGGCCTCTCTGGAAACACCATATATTTT. It translates to CASSTTGGLSGNTIYF.

The chain has TRBV5-5 and TRBJ2-7, with D possibly matching TRBD2 (6 bases). Trimming shortened V by 3 bases and J by 3 bases, and 19 bases separated the two germline ends. The CDR3 contains 16 residues. CDR1 is SGHKS and CDR2 is YYEKEE in the germline V gene (reference sequence). Written as DNA, the CDR3 is TGTGCCAGCAGCTCGTTGGAGGGAATCCGCCTCTACGAGCAGTACTTC. It is translated as CASSSLEGIRLYEQYF.

This clonotype showed up just a few times. The chain joins TRBV28 to TRBJ2-5; D may match TRBD1 or TRBD2 (5 bases each). V lost 4 bases and J lost 7, with 10 bases in between. CDR1 MDHEN and CDR2 SYDVKM come from the germline V gene. The CDR3 consists of 12 residues. CDR3 DNA: TGTGCCAGCAGTTCGGGGCTGGGGACCCAGTACTTC. It translates to CASSSGLGTQYF.

The V gene is TRBV5-1, the J gene TRBJ2-1, with 7 bases identical to TRBD2. With 4 bases clipped from V and 4 bases from J, the junction kept 8 bases outside the gene matches. Germline V lookup: CDR1 SGHRS, CDR2 YFSETQ. The CDR3 totals 15 residues. In DNA, the CDR3 is TGCGCCAGCAGCACGACGGGGGGAGGATACAATGAGCAGTTCTTC. Translation: CASSTTGGGYNEQFF.

This chain uses TRBV27 with TRBJ2-7; 9 positions match TRBD1. The germline gives CDR1 MNHEY, CDR2 SMNVEV (reference sequence). V dropped 2 bases and J dropped 2; count of bases not matched to a gene: 10. The CDR3 sequence is 17 residues long. The CDR3 DNA is TGTGCCAGCAGTTTAGAGTACCAGGGGACAGGGCCCTACGAGCAGTACTTC. It yields the protein CASSLEYQGTGPYEQYF.

V and J are TRBV2 and TRBJ2-7, with 7 nucleotides matching TRBD2. In germline, CDR1 is SNHLY, CDR2 FYNNEI. The V gene end was trimmed by 9 bases and the J gene end by 0 bases; junction bases not matched to a gene: 8. The CDR3 is 14 amino acids. The CDR3 loop reads CARQPLADSYEQYF. The CDR3 nucleotides read TGTGCCAGACAGCCTCTAGCGGACTCCTACGAGCAGTACTTC.

This clonotype was seen a few times. The V and J genes are TRBV7-6 and TRBJ2-1; TRBD2 matches at 9 bases. Looked up from germline, CDR1 is SGHVS and CDR2 is FNYEAQ. Trimming took 1 base from V and 9 from J; bases not matched to a gene: 10. CDR3 size: 16 residues. The CDR3 sequence is CASSLEVREGPPEQFF. In DNA form, the CDR3 reads TGTGCCAGCAGCTTAGAGGTGCGGGAGGGCCCCCCTGAGCAGTTCTTC.